One and the same sample provided the 30 T cell receptor beta chains below, sequenced in a study of cytomegalovirus exposure and HLA in healthy donors. The PCR was carried out with 60 Vbeta primers and 13 Jbeta primers. The assay was immunoSEQ multiplex PCR, and TCRdb's table has in-frame clones only and misses some. The sample lists under 150,000 clones; roughly 78% were seen once. Sample: PBMCs. The receptor set was obtained from a young man in good health and CMV-seronegative.

This clone was detected once. This rearrangement joins TRBV7-8 to TRBJ1-5, with 7 bases lining up with TRBD1. The junction had 3 bases not matched to a gene; V was cut back by 1 base and J by 0 bases. The CDR3 is 16 amino acids. Germline CDR1 and CDR2: SGHVS and FQNEAQ. The chain's CDR3 is CASSLEGQLSNQPQHF. The CDR3, as DNA: TGTGCCAGCAGCTTAGAGGGACAGCTTAGCAATCAGCCCCAGCATTTT.

The chain uses TRBV10-1 and TRBJ2-7, with 8 bases aligning to TRBD1. This CDR3 region has 15 residues. The germline V gene encodes CDR1 WNHNN and CDR2 SYGVQD (reference sequence). The V gene end was trimmed by 5 bases and the J gene end by 1 base; junction bases not matched to a gene: 7. In DNA form, the CDR3 reads TGCGCCAGCAGTCCTACAGGGGGATTTTCCTACGAGCAGTACTTC. Translation: CASSPTGGFSYEQYF.

The J gene is TRBJ2-5, the V gene TRBV6-5, with 7 bases identical to TRBD1. V gave up 5 bases and J gave up 3 bases; unmatched junction bases: 9. Germline V CDR1 and CDR2: MNHEY, SVGAGI. This CDR3 contains 15 residues. The CDR3 protein is CASSVDRKRKETQYF. In DNA form, the CDR3 reads TGTGCCAGCAGTGTGGACAGGAAAAGGAAAGAGACCCAGTACTTC.

This chain joins TRBV5-1 and TRBJ2-1; a weak D match, TRBD1 (5 bases). Germline V gene data show CDR1 as SGHRS and CDR2 as YFSETQ. The CDR3 loop spans 15 amino acids. Trimming left V 1 base short and J 6 bases short, with 14 bases between. Written as DNA, the CDR3 is TGCGCCAGCAGCTTGAGTCAGCTAGGGGTCAATGAGCAGTTCTTC. Amino acid sequence: CASSLSQLGVNEQFF.

CDR3 region: CASSPWTGGSLNTEAFF. CDR3 sequence (DNA): TGTGCCAGTAGTCCCTGGACAGGGGGCTCCCTTAACACTGAAGCTTTCTTT. The chain has TRBV19 and TRBJ1-1, with 11 bases matching TRBD1. Germline V gives CDR1 LNHDA, CDR2 SQIVND (reference sequence). After removal of 5 bases from V and 2 bases from J, the junction contained 10 bases not matched to a gene. This CDR3 has 17 amino acids.

The chain links TRBV7-9 to TRBJ2-5; perhaps TRBD1 as D (6 bases). Germline V CDR1 and CDR2: SEHNR, FQNEAQ (reference sequence). The germline V and J ends were trimmed by 5 bases and 1 base, with 11 bases remaining between them. CDR3 length: 14 residues. The CDR3 DNA reads as TGTGCCAGCAGCCAACGGACAGTCCAAGAGACCCAGTACTTC. This gives the protein CASSQRTVQETQYF.

The chain uses TRBV7-7 and TRBJ2-1; TRBD2 is a possible D gene (5 bases). Germline V gives CDR1 SSHAT, CDR2 FNYEAQ (reference sequence). V was cut by 2 bases and J by 0 bases, with 8 bases left in between. CDR3 size: 15 residues. The DNA for the CDR3 is TGTGCCAGCAGCTTATCAGCGGACTCCTACAATGAGCAGTTCTTC. The encoded protein is CASSLSADSYNEQFF. Using reference TRBV7-7 and TRBJ2-1 for the parts outside the CDR3, the full variable domain is GAGVSQSPRYKVTKRGQDVTLRCDPISSHATLYWYQQALGQGPEFLTYFNYEAQPDKSGLPSDRFSAERPEGSISTLTIQRTEQRDSAMYRCASSLSADSYNEQFFGPGTRLTVL.

The chain is built from TRBV5-1 and TRBJ2-1, with 10 bases fitting TRBD2. Trimming cost V 4 bases and J 3 bases; bases outside gene matches: 19. Per germline, CDR1 SGHRS and CDR2 YFSETQ. The CDR3 totals 20 residues. The CDR3 is CASSATAGEAGGRIYNEQFF. The DNA of the CDR3 is TGCGCCAGCAGCGCCACTGCAGGTGAAGCGGGGGGGCGTATCTACAATGAGCAGTTCTTC.

A single count supports this clone. The V and J genes are TRBV13 and TRBJ2-3; 7 bases are shared with TRBD2. The CDR3 consists of 15 residues. V lost 5 bases to trimming and J lost 5 bases; unmatched junction nucleotides: 10. CDR1 and CDR2 from the germline V gene are PRHDT and FYEKMQ (reference sequence). CDR3 protein: CASSPERGSGDTQYF. The CDR3 coding sequence is TGTGCCAGCAGCCCGGAGCGGGGATCCGGAGATACGCAGTATTTT.

The CDR3 DNA follows: TGTGCCTTAGGAAATAGCGGGAGGGCCGTCTACGAGCAGTACTTC. This codes for CALGNSGRAVYEQYF. The chain couples TRBV30 to TRBJ2-7, with 11 bases fitting TRBD2. This CDR3 is built from 15 residues. Germline V lookup: CDR1 GTSNPN, CDR2 SVGIG (reference sequence). The V and J ends lost 7 bases and 3 bases, in that order; junction bases with no gene match: 11.

The V and J genes are TRBV5-6 and TRBJ2-3, with a possible D match to TRBD1 (6 bases). In germline, CDR1 is SGHDT, CDR2 YYEEEE. This CDR3 is built from 15 residues. V was trimmed by 0 bases and J by 3 bases, leaving 11 bases between them. The CDR3 bases are TGTGCCAGCAGCTTGGAAGGACAGCCTACAGATACGCAGTATTTT. Translation gives CASSLEGQPTDTQYF.

The rearrangement uses TRBV7-9 and TRBJ2-1; TRBD1 agrees at 10 bases. CDR1 is SEHNR, CDR2 FQNEAQ, per germline (reference sequence). The CDR3 is 16 residues long. Losses at the gene ends were 0 bases for V and 7 bases for J; bases not matched to a gene: 6. The CDR3 DNA follows: TGTGCCAGCAGCTTAGCAGACAGGGGGCAGCCTAATGAGCAGTTCTTC. Its protein is CASSLADRGQPNEQFF. The full variable domain, its missing parts supplied by reference TRBV7-9 and TRBJ2-1, is DTGVSQNPRHKITKRGQNVTFRCDPISEHNRLYWYRQTLGQGPEFLTYFQNEAQLEKSRLLSDRFSAERPKGSFSTLEIQRTEQGDSAMYLCASSLADRGQPNEQFFGPGTRLTVL.

The chain recombines TRBV5-8 with TRBJ1-1; D gene ambiguous. The V end was cut by 1 base, the J end by 8 bases, with 18 bases between. Germline-derived CDR1 and CDR2 are SGHTS and YDEGEE. This CDR3 contains 15 residues. CDR3 in amino acids: CASSLRGPRPREAFF. The CDR3 DNA is TGTGCCAGCAGCTTGAGAGGGCCTCGACCCCGAGAAGCTTTCTTT.

The chain carries TRBV18 and TRBJ2-7; 10 bases fit TRBD2. V shed 0 bases and J 3 bases; nucleotides not matched to a gene: 2. The CDR3 has 15 residues. Germline values: CDR1 KGHSH, CDR2 LQKENI. The CDR3 DNA follows: TGTGCCAGCTCACCACCGGCTAGCGGGAGCTACGAGCAGTACTTC. Residues: CASSPPASGSYEQYF.

This chain connects TRBV4-2 to TRBJ1-2, with D uncertain. Trimming stripped 1 base from V and 4 bases from J, with 19 bases between. The CDR3 extends over 17 amino acids. Germline CDR1 and CDR2: LGHNA and YNFKEQ. For the CDR3, the DNA is TGTGCCAGCAGCCAAGCAGGCCCCTCAACGGCCCTCTATGGCTACACCTTC. Amino acid sequence: CASSQAGPSTALYGYTF.

The V and J genes are TRBV28 and TRBJ2-7; TRBD2 matches at 8 bases. The germline V gene has CDR1 MDHEN and CDR2 SYDVKM. The CDR3 has 13 residues. The CDR3 DNA follows: TGTGTAGCACGAAGCGGGAGCTCCTACGAGCAGTACTTC. This gives the protein CVARSGSSYEQYF.

The chain joins TRBV6-4 to TRBJ1-2; D remains unclear. V lost 6 bases to trimming and J lost 4 bases, with 18 bases between them. The germline CDR1 and CDR2 sequences are MRHNA and SNTAGT. This CDR3 has 15 residues. The CDR3 region is CASSPYTETRYGYTF. DNA for the CDR3: TGTGCCAGCAGCCCTTATACGGAGACTCGCTATGGCTACACCTTC.

The V call is TRBV11-2, the J call TRBJ1-1, with D possibly TRBD1 on 6 matching bases. V was pared by 0 bases and J by 4 bases, with 12 bases between. The CDR3 sequence is 15 residues long. Per germline, CDR1 SGHAT and CDR2 FQNNGV. CDR3 coding DNA: TGTGCCAGCAGCTTAGACAGGGGATCGGGCACTGAAGCTTTCTTT. This encodes CASSLDRGSGTEAFF.

The chain employs TRBV2 and TRBJ1-3; D is uncertain. The CDR3 loop spans 17 amino acids. CDR1 is SNHLY, CDR2 FYNNEI, per germline. The germline V and J ends were trimmed by 2 bases and 0 bases, with 14 bases remaining between them. Here the CDR3 DNA reads TGTGCCAGCAGTGAAAGCCTCGTAGCAGTCTCTGGAAACACCATATATTTT. Translating gives CASSESLVAVSGNTIYF.

J is TRBJ2-7 and V is TRBV5-1; TRBD2 aligns across 10 bases. Germline values: CDR1 SGHRS, CDR2 YFSETQ. The CDR3 length is 15 residues. Trimming at V came to 4 bases and at J to 2 bases, leaving 6 bases not matched to a gene. CDR3: CASSTGLATTYEQYF. Written as DNA, the CDR3 is TGCGCCAGCAGCACGGGACTAGCGACAACCTACGAGCAGTACTTC.

Only a few counts were recorded for this clone. V is TRBV15 and J is TRBJ1-6; 7 positions match TRBD1. The CDR3 covers 16 residues. The germline V gene encodes CDR1 LNHNV and CDR2 YYDKDF (reference sequence). J was trimmed by 4 bases and V by 1 base; bases with no gene match: 4. This chain's CDR3 is CATSRGTGPYNSPLHF. For the CDR3, the DNA is TGTGCCACCAGCAGAGGGACAGGCCCTTATAATTCACCCCTCCACTTT.

A single count supports this clone. This rearrangement joins TRBV2 to TRBJ2-7; the match to TRBD1 covers 11 bases. V lost 7 bases to trimming and J lost 3 bases; unmatched junction nucleotides: 2. The germline V gene encodes CDR1 SNHLY and CDR2 FYNNEI. The CDR3 extends over 13 amino acids. CDR3 nucleotides: TGTGCCAGCATCGGGACAGGGGGCTACGAGCAGTACTTC. It encodes CASIGTGGYEQYF.

The J gene is TRBJ2-7, the V gene TRBV6-5; TRBD1 matches at 11 bases. J lost 2 bases, V lost 3 bases, and 3 bases had no gene match. From germline, CDR1 is MNHEY and CDR2 SVGAGI. CDR3 length: 15 amino acids. The DNA for the CDR3 is TGTGCCAGCAGTTATGGGACAGGGGGGCCCTACGAGCAGTACTTC. This translates into CASSYGTGGPYEQYF.

This rearrangement joins TRBV9 to TRBJ2-5; 9 bases align to TRBD2. The trim removed 1 base at V and 5 bases at J, leaving 3 bases unmatched. CDR1 and CDR2 from the germline V gene are SGDLS and YYNGEE. The CDR3 consists of 14 residues. For the CDR3, the DNA is TGTGCCAGCAGCGTAAGCGGGGGGCCGGAGACCCAGTACTTC. Translating it yields CASSVSGGPETQYF.

The gene calls are TRBV11-3 and TRBJ2-1, with TRBD1 matching over 10 bases. There are 16 residues in the CDR3. CDR1 and CDR2 from the germline V gene are SGHNT and YENEEA. V gave up 4 bases and J gave up 4 bases; unmatched junction bases: 7. The CDR3 nucleotides read TGTGCCAGCAGCTCCCGACAGGGGGCCGCTTACAATGAGCAGTTCTTC. It encodes CASSSRQGAAYNEQFF.

The rearrangement uses TRBV6-1 and TRBJ1-3; D may be TRBD1 (6 bases). V lost 0 bases to trimming and J lost 2 bases, with 8 bases between them. Per germline, CDR1 MNHNS and CDR2 SASEGT. The CDR3 runs to 15 residues. The DNA of the CDR3 is TGTGCCAGCAGTGAAGCAGCAGGGGCTGGAAACACCATATATTTT. Translating gives CASSEAAGAGNTIYF.

This clone was seen once. This chain links TRBV12-5 with TRBJ1-1; 8 nucleotides agree with TRBD1. CDR3 size: 15 residues. V gave up 4 bases and J gave up 4 bases; unmatched junction bases: 8. Germline assignment: CDR1 LGHNT and CDR2 FRNRAP. The CDR3 region is CASGSIRGPGTEAFF. The CDR3 region has the DNA TGTGCTAGTGGTTCGATCAGGGGGCCAGGCACTGAAGCTTTCTTT.

The chain joins TRBV28 to TRBJ1-2; 7 nucleotides match TRBD1. CDR1 is MDHEN and CDR2 is SYDVKM in the germline V gene. Trimming cost V 8 bases and J 2 bases; bases outside gene matches: 8. The length of the CDR3 is 14 residues. CDR3: CASVRDSHNYGYTF. For the CDR3, the DNA is TGTGCCAGCGTCCGGGACAGCCACAACTATGGCTACACCTTC.

The chain recombines TRBV9 with TRBJ1-2; 7 bases agree with TRBD1. Germline lookup yields CDR1 SGDLS and CDR2 YYNGEE. CDR3 length equals 16 residues. Trimming removed 3 bases from V and 2 bases from J; junction bases left unmatched: 10. In DNA, the CDR3 is TGTGCCAGCAGCGAACATAACAGGGGCCGCAACTATGGCTACACCTTC. This translates into CASSEHNRGRNYGYTF. Combining the CDR3 with reference TRBV9 and TRBJ1-2 gives the whole variable domain DSGVTQTPKHLITATGQRVTLRCSPRSGDLSVYWYQQSLDQGLQFLIQYYNGEERAKGNILERFSAQQFPDLHSELNLSSLELGDSALYFCASSEHNRGRNYGYTFGSGTRLTVV.

The chain uses TRBV2 and TRBJ2-1; D is ambiguous. The V gene's germline CDR1 is SNHLY and CDR2 FYNNEI. The CDR3 spans 12 residues. Trimming cost V 7 bases and J 5 bases, with 9 bases left between them. The CDR3 sequence: CASTRVNNEQFF. In nucleotides, the CDR3 is TGTGCCAGCACGCGCGTTAACAATGAGCAGTTCTTC. Full variable domain (remainder filled in from reference TRBV2 and TRBJ2-1): EPEVTQTPSHQVTQMGQEVILRCVPISNHLYFYWYRQILGQKVEFLVSFYNNEISEKSEIFDDQFSVERPDGSNFTLKIRSTKLEDSAMYFCASTRVNNEQFFGPGTRLTVL.